This TCR beta chain was recovered during a study of cytotoxic CD8 clonotypes in ibrutinib-treated CLL. On the study more broadly: After median about 5.5 years, approximately 14 stayed in remission, some 12 progressed; responses roughly 25 partial, 2 complete. An average of 255,043 productive templates and roughly 94,000 productive rearrangements was obtained per sample. The study's findings and limits: In sustained-remission versus progressing patients, sampling times differed.

A word on this clone: Its antigen is not identified.

Trimming removed 1 base from V and 7 bases from J, with 13 bases in between. The germline V gene encodes CDR1 SGHVS and CDR2 FNYEAQ. The CDR3 sequence is 15 residues long. Profiled with immunoSEQ multiplex PCR; TCRdb holds only in-frame clones, not every one. The sample includes 30,000 to 40,000 clones, 49% of them seen just once. Genomic DNA (about 2 micrograms) was obtained from cryopreserved PBMCs for construction of TCR beta libraries. The sample in question was PBMCs, obtained before ibrutinib treatment. The rearrangement uses TRBV7-6 and TRBJ2-2, with D uncertain. The TCR was taken from a human donor with chronic lymphocytic leukemia. The CDR3: CASSLVSPSIGELFF. For the CDR3, the DNA is TGTGCCAGCAGCTTAGTCAGCCCTTCGATCGGGGAGCTGTTTTTT.